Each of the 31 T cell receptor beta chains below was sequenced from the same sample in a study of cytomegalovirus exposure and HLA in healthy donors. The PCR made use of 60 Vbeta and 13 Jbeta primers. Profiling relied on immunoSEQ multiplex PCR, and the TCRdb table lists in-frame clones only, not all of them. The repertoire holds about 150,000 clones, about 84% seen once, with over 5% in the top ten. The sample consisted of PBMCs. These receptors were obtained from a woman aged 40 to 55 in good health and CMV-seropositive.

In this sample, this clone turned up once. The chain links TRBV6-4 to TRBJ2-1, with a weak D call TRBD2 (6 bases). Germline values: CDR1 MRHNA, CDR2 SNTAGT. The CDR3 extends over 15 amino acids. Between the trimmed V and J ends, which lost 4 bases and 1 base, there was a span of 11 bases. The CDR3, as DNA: TGTGCCAGCAGTGTGGTGGGGGGATCCTACAATGAGCAGTTCTTC. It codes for CASSVVGGSYNEQFF.

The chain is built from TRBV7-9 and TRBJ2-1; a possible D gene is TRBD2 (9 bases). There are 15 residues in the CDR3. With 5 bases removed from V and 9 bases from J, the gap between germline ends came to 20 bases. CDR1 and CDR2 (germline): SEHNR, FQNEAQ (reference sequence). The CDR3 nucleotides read TGTGCCAGCAGCCACCAGGGGGCGGGAGGGATTGAGCAGTTCTTC. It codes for CASSHQGAGGIEQFF.

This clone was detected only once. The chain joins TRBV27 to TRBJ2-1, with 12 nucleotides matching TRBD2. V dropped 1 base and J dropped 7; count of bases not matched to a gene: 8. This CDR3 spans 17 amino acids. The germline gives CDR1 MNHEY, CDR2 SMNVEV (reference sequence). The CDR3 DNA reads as TGTGCCAGCAGTTTATTTGGACTAGCGGGAAAGTTAAATGAGCAGTTCTTC. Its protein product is CASSLFGLAGKLNEQFF.

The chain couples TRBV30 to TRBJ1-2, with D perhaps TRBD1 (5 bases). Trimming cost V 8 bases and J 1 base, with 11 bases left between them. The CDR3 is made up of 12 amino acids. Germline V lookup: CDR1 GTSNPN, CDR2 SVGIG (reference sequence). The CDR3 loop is CAGRQYNYGYTF. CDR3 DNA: TGTGCCGGCCGACAGTATAACTATGGCTACACCTTC.

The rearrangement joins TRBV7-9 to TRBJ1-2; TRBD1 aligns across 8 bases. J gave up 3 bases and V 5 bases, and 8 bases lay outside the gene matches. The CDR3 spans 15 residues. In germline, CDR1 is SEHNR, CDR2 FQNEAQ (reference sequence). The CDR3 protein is CASSPPGQGYYGYTF. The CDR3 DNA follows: TGTGCCAGCAGCCCGCCTGGACAGGGATACTATGGCTACACCTTC.

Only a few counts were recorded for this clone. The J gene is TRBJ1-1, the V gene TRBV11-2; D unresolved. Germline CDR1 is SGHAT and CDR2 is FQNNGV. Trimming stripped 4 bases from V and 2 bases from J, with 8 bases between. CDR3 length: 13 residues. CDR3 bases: TGTGCCAGCAGCTCGTACCTAAACACTGAAGCTTTCTTT. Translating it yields CASSSYLNTEAFF. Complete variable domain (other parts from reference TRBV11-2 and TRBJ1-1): EAGVAQSPRYKIIEKRQSVAFWCNPISGHATLYWYQQILGQGPKLLIQFQNNGVVDDSQLPKDRFSAERLKGVDSTLKIQPAKLEDSAVYLCASSSYLNTEAFFGQGTRLTVV.

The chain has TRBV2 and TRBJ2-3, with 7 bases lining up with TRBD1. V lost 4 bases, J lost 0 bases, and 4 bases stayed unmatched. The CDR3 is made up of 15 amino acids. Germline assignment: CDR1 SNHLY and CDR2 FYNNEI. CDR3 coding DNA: TGTGCCAGCAGTGCGCAGGGGGTAAGCACAGATACGCAGTATTTT. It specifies CASSAQGVSTDTQYF.

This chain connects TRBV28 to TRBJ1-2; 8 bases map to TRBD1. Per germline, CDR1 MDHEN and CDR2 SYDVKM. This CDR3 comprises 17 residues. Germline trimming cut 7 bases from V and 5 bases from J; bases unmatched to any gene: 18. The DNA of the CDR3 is TGTGCCAGCAAGGACAGGGAACCCGGTATAAAACGGTATGGCTACACCTTC. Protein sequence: CASKDREPGIKRYGYTF.

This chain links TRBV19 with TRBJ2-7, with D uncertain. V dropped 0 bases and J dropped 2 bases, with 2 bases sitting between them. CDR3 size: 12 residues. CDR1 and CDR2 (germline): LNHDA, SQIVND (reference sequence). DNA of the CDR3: TGTGCCAGTAGTATAGACACCTACGAGCAGTACTTC. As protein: CASSIDTYEQYF.

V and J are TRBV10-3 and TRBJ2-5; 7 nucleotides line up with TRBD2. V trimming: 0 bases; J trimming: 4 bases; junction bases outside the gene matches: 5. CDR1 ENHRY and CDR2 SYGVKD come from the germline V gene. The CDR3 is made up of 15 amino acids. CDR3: CAISESTGGSETQYF. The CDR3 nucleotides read TGTGCCATCAGTGAGTCTACGGGAGGTTCAGAGACCCAGTACTTC.

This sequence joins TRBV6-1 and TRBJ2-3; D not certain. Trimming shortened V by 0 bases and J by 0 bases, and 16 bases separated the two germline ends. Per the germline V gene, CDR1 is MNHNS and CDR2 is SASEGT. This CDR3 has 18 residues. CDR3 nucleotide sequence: TGTGCCAGCAGTGAAGCGCACAGTCAGACCTATAGCACAGATACGCAGTATTTT. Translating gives CASSEAHSQTYSTDTQYF.

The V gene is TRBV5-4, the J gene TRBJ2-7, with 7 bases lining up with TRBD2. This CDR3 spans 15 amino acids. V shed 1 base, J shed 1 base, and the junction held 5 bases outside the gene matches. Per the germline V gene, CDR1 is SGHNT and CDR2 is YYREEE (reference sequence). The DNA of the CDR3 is TGTGCCAGCAGCTTGCACGGCGGGAGTTCCTACGAGCAGTACTTC. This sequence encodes CASSLHGGSSYEQYF.

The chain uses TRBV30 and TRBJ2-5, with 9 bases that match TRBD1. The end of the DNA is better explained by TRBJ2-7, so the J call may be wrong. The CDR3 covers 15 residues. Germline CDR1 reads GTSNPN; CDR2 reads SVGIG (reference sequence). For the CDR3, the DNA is TGTGCCTGGACAAAATACGGGACAGGGCTCTACGAGCAGTACTTC. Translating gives CAWTKYGTGLYEQYF.

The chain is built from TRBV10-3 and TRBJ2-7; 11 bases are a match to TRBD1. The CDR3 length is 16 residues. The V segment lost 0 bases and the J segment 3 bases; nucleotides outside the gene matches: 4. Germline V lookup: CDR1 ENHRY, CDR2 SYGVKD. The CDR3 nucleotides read TGTGCCATCAGTGAGTCGGGGACAGGGGGGAGCTACGAGCAGTACTTC. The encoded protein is CAISESGTGGSYEQYF.

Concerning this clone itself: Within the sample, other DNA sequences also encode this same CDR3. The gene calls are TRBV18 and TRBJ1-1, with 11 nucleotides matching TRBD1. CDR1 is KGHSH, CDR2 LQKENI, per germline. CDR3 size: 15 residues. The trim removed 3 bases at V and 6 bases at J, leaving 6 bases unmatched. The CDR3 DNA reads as TGTGCCAGCTCACCGGGACAGGGGGGCCTCTCTGAAGCTTTCTTT. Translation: CASSPGQGGLSEAFF.

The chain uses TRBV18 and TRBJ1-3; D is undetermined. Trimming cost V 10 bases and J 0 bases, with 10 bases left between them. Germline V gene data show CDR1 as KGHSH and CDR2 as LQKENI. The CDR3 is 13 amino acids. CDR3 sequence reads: CANYLSSGNTIYF. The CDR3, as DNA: TGTGCCAACTACTTAAGCTCTGGAAACACCATATATTTT.

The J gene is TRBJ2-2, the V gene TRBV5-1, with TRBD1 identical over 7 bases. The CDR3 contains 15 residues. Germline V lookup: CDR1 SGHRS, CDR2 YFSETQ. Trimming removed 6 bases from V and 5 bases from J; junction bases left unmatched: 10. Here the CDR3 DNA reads TGCGCCAGCACCGGCACAGGGGTCAGGACCGGGGAGCTGTTTTTT. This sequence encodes CASTGTGVRTGELFF. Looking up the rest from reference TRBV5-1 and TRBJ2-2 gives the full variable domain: KAGVTQTPRYLIKTRGQQVTLSCSPISGHRSVSWYQQTPGQGLQFLFEYFSETQRNKGNFPGRFSGRQFSNSRSEMNVSTLELGDSALYLCASTGTGVRTGELFFGEGSRLTVL.

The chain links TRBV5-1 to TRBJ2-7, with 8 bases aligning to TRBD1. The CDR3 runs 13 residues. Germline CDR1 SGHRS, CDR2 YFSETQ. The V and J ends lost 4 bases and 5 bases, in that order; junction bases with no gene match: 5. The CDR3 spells CASSRQQGDEQYF. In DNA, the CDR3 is TGCGCCAGCAGCCGTCAACAGGGGGACGAGCAGTACTTC.

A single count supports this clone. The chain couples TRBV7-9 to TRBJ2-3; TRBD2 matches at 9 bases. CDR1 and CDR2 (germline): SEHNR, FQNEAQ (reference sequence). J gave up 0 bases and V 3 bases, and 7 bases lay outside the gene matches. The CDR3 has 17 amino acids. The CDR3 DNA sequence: TGTGCCAGCAGCTTGACGATAGCGGGAGCTAGCACAGATACGCAGTATTTT. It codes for CASSLTIAGASTDTQYF.

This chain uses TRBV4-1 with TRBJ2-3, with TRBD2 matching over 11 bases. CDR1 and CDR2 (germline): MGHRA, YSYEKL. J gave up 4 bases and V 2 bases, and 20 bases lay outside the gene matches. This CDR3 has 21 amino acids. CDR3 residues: CASSQKPRDSRLAGLSDTQYF. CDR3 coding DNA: TGCGCCAGCAGCCAAAAGCCCCGGGACAGTCGACTAGCGGGGCTTTCAGATACGCAGTATTTT.

The CDR3 is CASSLRQGGTYEQYF. The CDR3 coding sequence is TGTGCCAGCAGCTTAAGACAGGGGGGAACTTACGAGCAGTACTTC. The rearrangement joins TRBV7-8 to TRBJ2-7; TRBD1 aligns across 9 bases. CDR1 and CDR2 (germline): SGHVS, FQNEAQ. The V and J ends lost 2 bases and 4 bases, in that order; junction bases with no gene match: 6. CDR3 length: 15 residues.

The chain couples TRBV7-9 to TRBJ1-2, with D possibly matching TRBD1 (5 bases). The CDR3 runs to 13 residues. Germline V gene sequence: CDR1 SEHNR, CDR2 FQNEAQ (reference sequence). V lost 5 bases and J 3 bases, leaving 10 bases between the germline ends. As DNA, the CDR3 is TGTGCCAGCAGCGCAACGACAGACTATGGCTACACCTTC. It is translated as CASSATTDYGYTF.

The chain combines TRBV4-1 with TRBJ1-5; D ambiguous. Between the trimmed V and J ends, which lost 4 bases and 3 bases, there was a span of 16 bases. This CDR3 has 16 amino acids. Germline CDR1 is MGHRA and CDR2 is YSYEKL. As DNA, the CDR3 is TGCGCCAGCAGCCTGACGCCGACATTTGCCAATCAGCCCCAGCATTTT. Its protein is CASSLTPTFANQPQHF.

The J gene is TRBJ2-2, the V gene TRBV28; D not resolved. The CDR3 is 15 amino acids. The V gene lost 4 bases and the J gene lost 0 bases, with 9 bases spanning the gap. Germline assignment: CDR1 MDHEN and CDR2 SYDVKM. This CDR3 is CASSYGASNTGELFF. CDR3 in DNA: TGTGCCAGCAGTTATGGAGCGTCGAACACCGGGGAGCTGTTTTTT.

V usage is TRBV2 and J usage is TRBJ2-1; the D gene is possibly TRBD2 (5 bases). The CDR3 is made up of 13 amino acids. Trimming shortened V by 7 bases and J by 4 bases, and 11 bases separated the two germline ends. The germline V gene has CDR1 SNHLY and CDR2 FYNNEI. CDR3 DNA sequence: TGTGCCAGCAACGGACTGTCTTACAATGAGCAGTTCTTC. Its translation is CASNGLSYNEQFF.

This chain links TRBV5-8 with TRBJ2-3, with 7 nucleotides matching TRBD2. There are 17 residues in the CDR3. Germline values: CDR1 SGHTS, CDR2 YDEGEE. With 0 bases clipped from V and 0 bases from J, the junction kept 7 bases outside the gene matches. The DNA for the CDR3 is TGTGCCAGCAGCTTGGCCAGGGCTAGCGGAAGCACAGATACGCAGTATTTT. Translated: CASSLARASGSTDTQYF.

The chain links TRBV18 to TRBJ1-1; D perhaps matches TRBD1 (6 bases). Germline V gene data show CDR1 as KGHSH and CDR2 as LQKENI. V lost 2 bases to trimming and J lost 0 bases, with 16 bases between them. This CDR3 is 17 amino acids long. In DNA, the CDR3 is TGTGCCAGCTCACCAATACGCAGGGGCCAAATGAACACTGAAGCTTTCTTT. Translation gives CASSPIRRGQMNTEAFF.

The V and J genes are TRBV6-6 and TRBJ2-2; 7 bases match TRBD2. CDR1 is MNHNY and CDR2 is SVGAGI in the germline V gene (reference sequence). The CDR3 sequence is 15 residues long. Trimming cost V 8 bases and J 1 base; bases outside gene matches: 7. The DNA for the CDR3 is TGTGCCAGCCTTGAAGCGGGATTGAACACCGGGGAGCTGTTTTTT. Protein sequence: CASLEAGLNTGELFF.

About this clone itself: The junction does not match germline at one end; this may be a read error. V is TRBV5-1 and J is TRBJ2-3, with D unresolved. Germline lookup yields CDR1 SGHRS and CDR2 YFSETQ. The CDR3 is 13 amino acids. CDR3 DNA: TGCGCCAACAGCTTGCAGGGCACAGATACGCAGTATTTT. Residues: CANSLQGTDTQYF.

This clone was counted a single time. The DNA for the CDR3 is TGTGCCAGCAGCCGAACAGGGGGGAACACTGAAGCTTTCTTT. It is translated as CASSRTGGNTEAFF. The chain employs TRBV5-4 and TRBJ1-1; 8 bases align to TRBD1. The length of the CDR3 is 14 residues. Germline V gene sequence: CDR1 SGHNT, CDR2 YYREEE (reference sequence). V shed 4 bases, J shed 1 base, and the junction held 3 bases outside the gene matches.

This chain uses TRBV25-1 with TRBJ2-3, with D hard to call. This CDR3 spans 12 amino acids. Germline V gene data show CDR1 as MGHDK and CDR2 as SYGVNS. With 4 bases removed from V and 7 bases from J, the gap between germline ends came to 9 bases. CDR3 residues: CASSAVQYTQYF. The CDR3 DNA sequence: TGTGCCAGCAGTGCCGTACAATATACGCAGTATTTT.